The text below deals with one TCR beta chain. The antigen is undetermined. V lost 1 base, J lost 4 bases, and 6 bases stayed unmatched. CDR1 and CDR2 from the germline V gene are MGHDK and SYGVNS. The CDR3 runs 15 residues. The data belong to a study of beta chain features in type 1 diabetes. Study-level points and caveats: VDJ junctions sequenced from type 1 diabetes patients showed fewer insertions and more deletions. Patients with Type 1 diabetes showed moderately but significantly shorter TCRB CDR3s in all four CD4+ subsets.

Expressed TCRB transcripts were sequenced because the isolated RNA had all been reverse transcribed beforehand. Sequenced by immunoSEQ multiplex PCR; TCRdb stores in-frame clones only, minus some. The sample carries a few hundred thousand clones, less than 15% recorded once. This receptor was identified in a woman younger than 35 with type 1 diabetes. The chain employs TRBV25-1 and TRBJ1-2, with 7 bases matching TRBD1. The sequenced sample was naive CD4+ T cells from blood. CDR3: CASSESPGQPYGYTF. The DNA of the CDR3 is TGTGCCAGCAGTGAATCCCCGGGACAGCCCTATGGCTACACCTTC.